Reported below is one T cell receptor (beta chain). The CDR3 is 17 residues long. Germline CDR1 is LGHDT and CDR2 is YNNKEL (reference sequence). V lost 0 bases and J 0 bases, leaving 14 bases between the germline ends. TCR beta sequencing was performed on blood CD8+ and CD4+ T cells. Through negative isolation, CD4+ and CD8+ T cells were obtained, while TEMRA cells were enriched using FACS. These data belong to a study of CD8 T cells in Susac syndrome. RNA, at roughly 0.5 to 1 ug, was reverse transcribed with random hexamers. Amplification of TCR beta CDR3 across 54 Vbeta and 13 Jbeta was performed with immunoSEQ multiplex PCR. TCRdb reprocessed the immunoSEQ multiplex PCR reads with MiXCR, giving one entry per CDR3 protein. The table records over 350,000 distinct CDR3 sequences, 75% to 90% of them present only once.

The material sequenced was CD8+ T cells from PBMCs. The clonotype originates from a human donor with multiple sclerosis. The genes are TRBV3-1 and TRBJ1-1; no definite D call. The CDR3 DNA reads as TGTGCCAGCAGCCAAGATTATGGCAGGTCAATGAACACTGAAGCTTTCTTT. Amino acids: CASSQDYGRSMNTEAFF.